This T cell receptor beta chain was captured in a study of T-cell memory formation after mild COVID-19. Findings and caveats of the study: The SARS-CoV-2 specificity of second-wave clones reaching peak at day 37 remained unverified.

This clonotype was counted between two and nine times. The antigen remains undetermined. In TCRdb, the 5' RACE reads were re-called with MiXCR into one record per CDR3 protein. The table lists roughly 610,000 distinct CDR3 sequences, 17% of them singletons. The sample consisted of PBMCs or a T cell subset sorted from them (not recorded which). The receptor was isolated from an adult woman who had mild COVID-19 (a few samples of this study predate the infection). Cell type and time point are not known.

Here the CDR3 reads CASNTPGTGQNQPQHF. In DNA form, the CDR3 reads TGTGCCAGCAACACACCAGGGACAGGACAGAATCAGCCCCAGCATTTT. J is TRBJ1-5 and V is TRBV2, with TRBD1 matching 8 bases. The CDR3 loop spans 16 amino acids. V dropped 7 bases and J dropped 4; count of bases not matched to a gene: 12. Germline assignment: CDR1 SNHLY and CDR2 FYNNEI. The full variable domain, completed using reference TRBV2 and TRBJ1-5, is EPEVTQTPSHQVTQMGQEVILRCVPISNHLYFYWYRQILGQKVEFLVSFYNNEISEKSEIFDDQFSVERPDGSNFTLKIRSTKLEDSAMYFCASNTPGTGQNQPQHFGDGTRLSIL.